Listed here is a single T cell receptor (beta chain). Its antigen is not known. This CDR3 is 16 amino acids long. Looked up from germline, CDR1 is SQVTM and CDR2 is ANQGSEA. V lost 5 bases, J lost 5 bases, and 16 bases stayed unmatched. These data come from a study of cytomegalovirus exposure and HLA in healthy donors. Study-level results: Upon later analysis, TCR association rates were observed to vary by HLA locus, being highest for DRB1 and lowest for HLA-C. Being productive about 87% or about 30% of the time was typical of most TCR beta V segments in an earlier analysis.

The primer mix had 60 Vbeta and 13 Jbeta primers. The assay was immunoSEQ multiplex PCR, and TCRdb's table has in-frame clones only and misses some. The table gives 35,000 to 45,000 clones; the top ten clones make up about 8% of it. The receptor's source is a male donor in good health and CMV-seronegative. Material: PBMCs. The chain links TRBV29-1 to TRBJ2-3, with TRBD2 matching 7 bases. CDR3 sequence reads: CSVSPASGKSLDTQYF. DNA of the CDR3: TGCAGCGTTTCCCCCGCGAGCGGGAAAAGCCTAGATACGCAGTATTTT.